This passage covers 26 T cell receptor beta chains from one sample sequenced in a study of T cell changes during pregnancy in multiple sclerosis. Generated by immunoSEQ multiplex PCR, the TCRdb table keeps only in-frame clones and is missing some. Among about 84,000 clones listed, approximately 95% were seen once. This material consisted of peripheral blood, taken in the second trimester of pregnancy. All receptors come from a female donor in good health, enrolled as a control in a pregnancy study.

The rearrangement joins TRBV25-1 to TRBJ1-1, with 7 bases lining up with TRBD1. The ends lost 3 bases at V and 1 base at J; junction bases unmatched: 5. CDR3 length: 15 amino acids. CDR1 and CDR2 from the germline V gene are MGHDK and SYGVNS. CDR3: CASSDRDRPNTEAFF. The CDR3 region has the DNA TGTGCCAGCAGTGACCGGGACAGACCGAACACTGAAGCTTTCTTT.

The chain recombines TRBV2 with TRBJ1-3; maybe TRBD1 (6 bases). Germline CDR1 is SNHLY and CDR2 is FYNNEI. V dropped 2 bases and J dropped 4 bases, with 12 bases sitting between them. The CDR3 extends over 15 amino acids. DNA for the CDR3: TGTGCCAGCAGTGAATGGGCAGGGGTCGGAAACACCATATATTTT. It codes for CASSEWAGVGNTIYF.

The V call is TRBV5-4, the J call TRBJ2-1; 9 bases align to TRBD2. The CDR3 is 15 amino acids. The ends lost 3 bases at V and 4 bases at J; junction bases unmatched: 5. Germline CDR1 and CDR2: SGHNT and YYREEE (reference sequence). For the CDR3, the DNA is TGTGCCAGCAGCTCGATGCGGGAGGGGTACAATGAGCAGTTCTTC. Amino acids: CASSSMREGYNEQFF. The full variable domain, in which reference TRBV5-4 and TRBJ2-1 provide the parts outside the CDR3, is ETGVTQSPTHLIKTRGQQVTLRCSSQSGHNTVSWYQQALGQGPQFIFQYYREEENGRGNFPPRFSGLQFPNYSSELNVNALELDDSALYLCASSSMREGYNEQFFGPGTRLTVL.

A few counts support this clone. The chain has TRBV25-1 and TRBJ1-1; D is unclear. Trimming removed 4 bases from V and 9 bases from J, with 15 bases in between. CDR1 and CDR2 from the germline V gene are MGHDK and SYGVNS. The CDR3 is 13 amino acids. For the CDR3, the DNA is TGTGCCAGCAGTGTAACGGGAGGGCAGAAAGCTTTCTTT. This translates into CASSVTGGQKAFF.

The chain links TRBV5-4 to TRBJ2-1, with a possible D match to TRBD2 (6 bases). V was clipped by 5 bases and J by 8 bases, with 14 bases between them. Germline V gives CDR1 SGHNT, CDR2 YYREEE (reference sequence). This CDR3 has 13 residues. CDR3 DNA: TGTGCCAGCAGGGCGGGACCGGCCGATGAGCAGTTCTTC. Its protein is CASRAGPADEQFF.

CDR3 residues: CASSQGGAGGRYEQYF. The CDR3 DNA is TGTGCCAGCAGCCAAGGAGGGGCAGGGGGCAGGTACGAGCAGTACTTC. The rearrangement uses TRBV4-2 and TRBJ2-7, with 8 bases identical to TRBD1. The CDR3 extends over 16 amino acids. The V and J ends lost 1 base and 4 bases, in that order; junction bases with no gene match: 9. Germline V gene sequence: CDR1 LGHNA, CDR2 YNFKEQ.

The V call is TRBV27, the J call TRBJ2-7, with 12 nucleotides matching TRBD2. Looked up from germline, CDR1 is MNHEY and CDR2 is SMNVEV (reference sequence). The V gene end was trimmed by 6 bases and the J gene end by 2 bases; junction bases not matched to a gene: 11. The CDR3 is made up of 17 amino acids. The CDR3 protein is CASSHSPGLAGTYEQYF. As DNA, the CDR3 is TGTGCCAGCAGCCATTCCCCTGGACTAGCGGGAACCTACGAGCAGTACTTC.

The chain is built from TRBV6-5 and TRBJ2-7; 8 bases map to TRBD1. V was pared by 1 base and J by 1 base, with 3 bases of the junction left unmatched. Per germline, CDR1 MNHEY and CDR2 SVGAGI. The CDR3 totals 15 residues. The CDR3, as DNA: TGTGCCAGCAGTTACTTCGGGACAGGTTCCTACGAGCAGTACTTC. This gives the protein CASSYFGTGSYEQYF.

The chain carries TRBV4-1 and TRBJ2-3; possible D gene TRBD2, 6 bases. Germline CDR1 and CDR2: MGHRA and YSYEKL. The CDR3 loop spans 13 amino acids. The germline V and J ends were trimmed by 4 bases and 4 bases, with 9 bases remaining between them. Here the CDR3 DNA reads TGCGCCAGCAGCCCCGGGACTCCAGATACGCAGTATTTT. Translating it yields CASSPGTPDTQYF.

The gene calls are TRBV6-1 and TRBJ2-7, with TRBD1 matching 7 bases. The trim removed 6 bases at V and 0 bases at J, leaving 8 bases unmatched. CDR3 length equals 15 residues. CDR1 MNHNS and CDR2 SASEGT come from the germline V gene. The CDR3 here is CASSQGGQLSYEQYF. The CDR3 DNA reads TGTGCCAGCAGCCAAGGGGGACAGCTCTCCTACGAGCAGTACTTC.

This chain joins TRBV6-1 and TRBJ1-2, with 7 nucleotides matching TRBD1. The CDR3 length is 12 residues. Germline CDR1 and CDR2: MNHNS and SASEGT. V lost 7 bases and J lost 5; bases outside the gene matches: 4. The CDR3 DNA is TGTGCCAGCACTCCGACAGGGTATGGCTACACCTTC. Translating it yields CASTPTGYGYTF.

The count of this clone is one. The rearrangement joins TRBV27 to TRBJ2-1; TRBD1 aligns across 9 bases. The CDR3 is 16 residues long. CDR1 MNHEY and CDR2 SMNVEV come from the germline V gene (reference sequence). The V gene end was trimmed by 6 bases and the J gene end by 9 bases; junction bases not matched to a gene: 15. CDR3: CASSQGPGQGHREQFF. The CDR3 coding sequence is TGTGCCAGCAGCCAAGGACCGGGACAGGGCCATCGTGAGCAGTTCTTC.

This chain uses TRBV30 with TRBJ2-4; D possibly corresponds to TRBD1 (5 bases). The germline CDR1 and CDR2 sequences are GTSNPN and SVGIG (reference sequence). V was cut by 0 bases and J by 3 bases, with 15 bases left in between. The CDR3 has 16 amino acids. The CDR3 coding sequence is TGTGCCTGGAGTGTAAGCCCATGGGGCCACAAAAACATTCAGTACTTC. It is translated as CAWSVSPWGHKNIQYF.

The rearrangement uses TRBV5-1 and TRBJ2-5; 8 bases agree with TRBD1. CDR1 SGHRS and CDR2 YFSETQ come from the germline V gene. V gave up 3 bases and J gave up 4 bases; unmatched junction bases: 17. The CDR3 extends over 18 amino acids. The CDR3 protein is CASSSTFTITGGRETQYF. The CDR3 bases are TGCGCCAGCAGCTCAACCTTCACAATAACAGGGGGTAGAGAGACCCAGTACTTC.

V and J are TRBV27 and TRBJ2-2, with no clear D. Per germline, CDR1 MNHEY and CDR2 SMNVEV (reference sequence). The V gene lost 5 bases and the J gene lost 5 bases, with 9 bases spanning the gap. The CDR3 loop spans 13 amino acids. CDR3 DNA sequence: TGTGCCAGCAGTCGCGTACCAACCGGGGAGCTGTTTTTT. It is translated as CASSRVPTGELFF.

The chain joins TRBV5-1 to TRBJ2-2, with 12 bases that match TRBD2. The length of the CDR3 is 16 residues. J lost 5 bases, V lost 4 bases, and 6 bases had no gene match. In germline, CDR1 is SGHRS, CDR2 YFSETQ. CDR3 residues: CASSLGTSGSTGELFF. CDR3 coding DNA: TGCGCCAGCAGCCTCGGGACTAGCGGGTCAACCGGGGAGCTGTTTTTT.

This clone was counted once. The V call is TRBV2, the J call TRBJ2-7, with D possibly TRBD2 on 6 matching bases. Germline V gene sequence: CDR1 SNHLY, CDR2 FYNNEI. This CDR3 region has 14 residues. V was clipped by 1 base and J by 5 bases, with 12 bases between them. CDR3 loop: CASSEEAGFDEQYF. Written as DNA, the CDR3 is TGTGCCAGCAGTGAAGAGGCGGGATTCGACGAGCAGTACTTC.

This chain connects TRBV7-8 to TRBJ2-7; 9 bases are shared with TRBD1. CDR1 SGHVS and CDR2 FQNEAQ come from the germline V gene. V shed 0 bases, J shed 4 bases, and the junction held 4 bases outside the gene matches. The CDR3 runs 15 residues. CDR3 sequence (DNA): TGTGCCAGCAGCTTAGCCGGGACAGGGAATTACGAGCAGTACTTC. It encodes CASSLAGTGNYEQYF.

The table lists this clone with a count of one. V is TRBV9 and J is TRBJ2-3; D not certain. The CDR3 covers 13 residues. The germline V and J ends were trimmed by 0 bases and 6 bases, with 8 bases remaining between them. Germline CDR1 and CDR2: SGDLS and YYNGEE. The CDR3 reads CASSVAHGDTQYF. CDR3 sequence (DNA): TGTGCCAGCAGCGTAGCCCACGGGGATACGCAGTATTTT.

This chain joins TRBV27 and TRBJ1-6; no reliable D call. Germline V gene sequence: CDR1 MNHEY, CDR2 SMNVEV (reference sequence). Deletions cut 5 bases from V and 7 bases from J, with 12 bases between. The CDR3 spans 14 residues. CDR3 bases: TGTGCCAGCAGTCTGGAGAGGGTAAATTCACCCCTCCACTTT. This sequence encodes CASSLERVNSPLHF.

The chain is built from TRBV7-9 and TRBJ1-1; tentatively, D is TRBD1 (6 bases). The ends were cut back, 1 base at V and 3 bases at J, with 15 bases in the middle. Per the germline V gene, CDR1 is SEHNR and CDR2 is FQNEAQ (reference sequence). The CDR3 has 16 amino acids. Here the CDR3 reads CASSLGERGAHTEAFF. In nucleotides, the CDR3 is TGTGCCAGCAGCTTAGGGGAACGGGGGGCTCACACTGAAGCTTTCTTT.

This chain links TRBV4-1 with TRBJ2-7; TRBD1 is a possible D gene (5 bases). Germline V CDR1 and CDR2: MGHRA, YSYEKL. Trimming took off 0 bases at V and 3 bases at J, with 9 bases between the two ends. This CDR3 comprises 14 residues. The CDR3 sequence: CASSQEGRGYEQYF. The CDR3 DNA sequence: TGCGCCAGCAGCCAAGAAGGAAGGGGCTACGAGCAGTACTTC.

The chain recombines TRBV29-1 with TRBJ1-3; D is unclear. V lost 6 bases, J lost 0 bases, and 9 bases lay in between. The CDR3 has 13 residues. CDR1 is SQVTM, CDR2 ANQGSEA, per germline. The CDR3 DNA is TGCAGCGTATACGGTAGCTCTGGAAACACCATATATTTT. Translated, it gives CSVYGSSGNTIYF.

The chain combines TRBV28 with TRBJ1-4; D is undetermined. V lost 2 bases and J lost 13, with 14 bases in between. The CDR3 runs 13 residues. Germline CDR1 is MDHEN and CDR2 is SYDVKM. The CDR3 sequence: CASSLTSDNILFF. Here the CDR3 DNA reads TGTGCCAGCAGTTTAACAAGTGACAATATACTGTTTTTT. Based on the CDR3 plus reference TRBV28 and TRBJ1-4, the full variable domain is DVKVTQSSRYLVKRTGEKVFLECVQDMDHENMFWYRQDPGLGLRLIYFSYDVKMKEKGDIPEGYSVSREKKERFSLILESASTNQTSMYLCASSLTSDNILFFGSGTQLSVL.

This clone was seen just once. The genes are TRBV27 and TRBJ2-7, with TRBD1 as a possible D gene (7 bases). The CDR3 has 16 residues. The V gene's germline CDR1 is MNHEY and CDR2 SMNVEV (reference sequence). Trimming removed 5 bases at V and 4 bases at J, with 21 bases between. The chain's CDR3 is CASSIGQDGDWYEQYF. The CDR3 region has the DNA TGTGCCAGCAGTATTGGACAGGATGGGGACTGGTACGAGCAGTACTTC.

This sequence joins TRBV28 and TRBJ2-1, with 13 bases matching TRBD2. The length of the CDR3 is 15 residues. The V gene end was trimmed by 6 bases and the J gene end by 8 bases; junction bases not matched to a gene: 7. The V gene's germline CDR1 is MDHEN and CDR2 SYDVKM. DNA for the CDR3: TGTGCCAGCAGGACCCACGGACTAGCGGGAGATGAGCAGTTCTTC. Amino acid sequence: CASRTHGLAGDEQFF.